These 12 T cell receptor beta chains originate from one sample sequenced in a study of cytomegalovirus exposure and HLA in healthy donors. Amplification used 60 Vbeta primers and 13 Jbeta primers. The data were produced by immunoSEQ multiplex PCR, yet TCRdb's version contains in-frame clones alone and is incomplete. The repertoire holds approximately 140,000 clones, with roughly 80% as singletons. The sequenced material came from PBMCs. The receptor set was obtained from a man aged 35-49 years in good health and CMV-seropositive.

This clone was recorded a few times. The chain has TRBV5-8 and TRBJ1-2, with D unresolved. Looked up from germline, CDR1 is SGHTS and CDR2 is YDEGEE. CDR3 size: 14 residues. V lost 3 bases to trimming and J lost 4 bases, with 13 bases between them. CDR3: CASSWGGGSYGYTF. The CDR3 coding sequence is TGTGCCAGCAGCTGGGGTGGAGGCTCCTATGGCTACACCTTC. Filled out from reference TRBV5-8 and TRBJ1-2, the complete variable domain reads EAGVTQSPTHLIKTRGQQATLRCSPISGHTSVYWYQQALGLGLQFLLWYDEGEERNRGNFPPRFSGRQFPNYSSELNVNALELEDSALYLCASSWGGGSYGYTFGSGTRLTVV.

This clone was seen only a few times. The chain uses TRBV28 and TRBJ1-1, with D possibly matching TRBD1 (6 bases). From germline, CDR1 is MDHEN and CDR2 SYDVKM. Trimming stripped 5 bases from V and 7 bases from J, with 14 bases between. The CDR3 contains 13 residues. This CDR3 reads CASSPRGRGEAFF. CDR3 nucleotides: TGTGCCAGCAGTCCGCGGGGGCGCGGTGAAGCTTTCTTT.

V gene TRBV18 combines with J gene TRBJ2-7; TRBD1 might be the D (6 bases). Germline V gene data show CDR1 as KGHSH and CDR2 as LQKENI. This CDR3 comprises 13 residues. The germline V and J ends were trimmed by 2 bases and 4 bases, with 9 bases remaining between them. The CDR3 here is CASSPGTFYEQYF. CDR3 DNA sequence: TGTGCCAGCTCACCAGGGACATTTTACGAGCAGTACTTC.

The chain employs TRBV6-5 and TRBJ2-1; maybe TRBD1 (5 bases). Trimming removed 6 bases from V and 10 bases from J, with 13 bases in between. The germline CDR1 and CDR2 sequences are MNHEY and SVGAGI. This CDR3 is built from 12 residues. The CDR3 reads CASRTAGPEQFF. The CDR3 DNA reads TGTGCCAGCAGAACCGCAGGGCCCGAGCAGTTCTTC.

The gene calls are TRBV6-5 and TRBJ2-5; possibly TRBD2 for D (5 bases). The closer fit of TRBJ2-7 to the DNA end suggests the J call may be wrong. Germline V gives CDR1 MNHEY, CDR2 SVGAGI. This CDR3 has 15 residues. CDR3 coding DNA: TGTGCCAGCAGTAGACGGTTCGGGATCTCCTACGAGCAGTACTTC. This sequence encodes CASSRRFGISYEQYF.

The V call is TRBV5-5, the J call TRBJ2-1, with 10 nucleotides matching TRBD2. CDR3 length: 16 residues. CDR1 and CDR2 from the germline V gene are SGHKS and YYEKEE (reference sequence). The V segment lost 3 bases and the J segment 5 bases; nucleotides outside the gene matches: 8. CDR3 DNA sequence: TGTGCCAGCAGCTGGGGGAGACTAGCGGGCGACAATGAGCAGTTCTTC. It yields the protein CASSWGRLAGDNEQFF.

This chain uses TRBV6-5 with TRBJ2-7; 7 bases match TRBD1. With V trimmed by 2 bases and J by 1 base, 8 bases remained unmatched. Germline CDR1 MNHEY, CDR2 SVGAGI. The CDR3 totals 16 residues. The CDR3: CASSYGDSPPSYEQYF. DNA of the CDR3: TGTGCCAGCAGTTACGGGGACAGCCCCCCTTCCTACGAGCAGTACTTC.

J is TRBJ2-7 and V is TRBV7-8; D is ambiguous. The germline V gene encodes CDR1 SGHVS and CDR2 FQNEAQ. V was trimmed by 7 bases and J by 3 bases, leaving 13 bases between them. The CDR3 sequence is 13 residues long. In DNA, the CDR3 is TGTGCCAGCAACAGTGTGTTGGGCTACGAGCAGTACTTC. It is translated as CASNSVLGYEQYF.

This chain joins TRBV2 and TRBJ1-5; D is unresolved. This CDR3 comprises 13 residues. V shed 5 bases and J shed 2 bases, with 7 bases lying between them. Germline CDR1 and CDR2: SNHLY and FYNNEI. The DNA of the CDR3 is TGTGCCAGCAGTCTAGACGGCAATCAGCCCCAGCATTTT. Translated: CASSLDGNQPQHF.

This clone was found a few times. The chain carries TRBV4-3 and TRBJ2-2, with 9 bases lining up with TRBD2. Germline CDR1 reads LGHNA; CDR2 reads YSLEER. The CDR3 consists of 15 residues. V shed 0 bases, J shed 4 bases, and the junction held 0 bases outside the gene matches. The CDR3 nucleotides are TGCGCCAGCAGCCAAGATAGCGGGAGCACCGGGGAGCTGTTTTTT. It specifies CASSQDSGSTGELFF.

This clone occurred a few times. V gene TRBV15 combines with J gene TRBJ2-3, with 7 nucleotides matching TRBD2. The CDR3 totals 17 residues. Germline V gives CDR1 LNHNV, CDR2 YYDKDF (reference sequence). V lost 1 base, J lost 8 bases, and 15 bases stayed unmatched. DNA for the CDR3: TGTGCCACCAGCAGAGGGAGTAGCGGGTATACATCAGGTACGCAGTATTTT. It is translated as CATSRGSSGYTSGTQYF. Supplemented by reference TRBV15 and TRBJ2-3, the full variable domain reads DAMVIQNPRYQVTQFGKPVTLSCSQTLNHNVMYWYQQKSSQAPKLLFHYYDKDFNNEADTPDNFQSRRPNTSFCFLDIRSPGLGDTAMYLCATSRGSSGYTSGTQYFGPGTRLTVL.

CDR3 DNA sequence: TGTGCCAGCAGCTTTCGGGGTGAAGAGACCCAGTACTTC. Amino acids: CASSFRGEETQYF. This chain links TRBV7-3 with TRBJ2-5; D may be TRBD2 (5 bases). Trimming removed 3 bases from V and 3 bases from J, with 8 bases in between. The CDR3 runs to 13 residues. Germline V lookup: CDR1 SGHTA, CDR2 FQGTGA.